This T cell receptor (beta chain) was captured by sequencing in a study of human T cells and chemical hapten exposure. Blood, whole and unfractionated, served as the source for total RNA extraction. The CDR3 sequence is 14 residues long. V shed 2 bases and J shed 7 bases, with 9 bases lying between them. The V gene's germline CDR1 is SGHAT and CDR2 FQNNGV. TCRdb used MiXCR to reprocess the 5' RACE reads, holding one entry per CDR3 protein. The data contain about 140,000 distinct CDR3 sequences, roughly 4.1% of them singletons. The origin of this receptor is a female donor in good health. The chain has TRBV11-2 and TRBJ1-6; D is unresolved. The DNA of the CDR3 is TGTGCCAGCAGCTTAACTCGGCTGAATTCACCCCTCCACTTT. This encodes CASSLTRLNSPLHF. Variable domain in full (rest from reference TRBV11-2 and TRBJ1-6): EAGVAQSPRYKIIEKRQSVAFWCNPISGHATLYWYQQILGQGPKLLIQFQNNGVVDDSQLPKDRFSAERLKGVDSTLKIQPAKLEDSAVYLCASSLTRLNSPLHFGNGTRLTVT.